This entry describes one TCR beta chain. Its antigen is currently unknown. The sample originates from a study of cytomegalovirus exposure and HLA in healthy donors. Germline V lookup: CDR1 MGHDK, CDR2 SYGVNS. With 5 bases removed from V and 7 bases from J, the gap between germline ends came to 15 bases. The CDR3 consists of 14 residues. Study findings and constraints: In a later analysis, parvovirus B19, influenza, CMV and Epstein-Barr virus appeared linked to several top co-occurrence clusters. A few of the chains that were CMV-associated were confirmed in vitro to be specific for CMV antigens. Researchers reportedly found TCR beta sequences accurately predicted most subjects' HLA-A and HLA-B alleles.

PCR primers comprised 60 Vbeta and 13 Jbeta primers. Using immunoSEQ multiplex PCR, the repertoire was profiled, and TCRdb retains in-frame clones only, with some absent. Seen here are roughly 190,000 clones, roughly 78% observed once, and the top ten hold approximately 1.4%. The chain has TRBV25-1 and TRBJ2-4, with a tentative D call TRBD2 (6 bases). The receptor was isolated from a girl aged 10 to 17 in good health and CMV-seropositive. The sequenced material came from PBMCs. The CDR3 coding sequence is TGTGCCAGCAGTCCAACGGGGGTTCTTAACATTCAGTACTTC. It codes for CASSPTGVLNIQYF.